This T cell receptor (beta chain) was documented in a study of T cell changes during pregnancy in multiple sclerosis. Some clones are missing from TCRdb's copy, which holds only in-frame ones; the method was immunoSEQ multiplex PCR. Here the sample spans some 30,000 clones, about nine tenths being singletons. CDR1 is MDHEN and CDR2 is SYDVKM in the germline V gene. CDR3 length: 14 residues. V was pared by 3 bases and J by 7 bases, with 4 bases of the junction left unmatched. The chain employs TRBV28 and TRBJ2-1, with 9 nucleotides matching TRBD1. This clonotype was obtained from a female donor with multiple sclerosis, enrolled in a pregnancy study. The sequencing here drew on CD8+ T cells from peripheral blood mononuclear cells, taken in the second trimester of pregnancy. CDR3 amino acids: CASSLGQGRNEQFF. The CDR3, as DNA: TGTGCCAGCAGTTTGGGACAGGGACGTAATGAGCAGTTCTTC.